The clone carrying this TCR beta chain was counted a few times. Antigen specificity is unknown. V shed 2 bases, J shed 1 base, and the junction held 0 bases outside the gene matches. The CDR3 loop spans 15 amino acids. Germline V gene data show CDR1 as MNHEY and CDR2 as SVGAGI. The record originates from a study of a mutant IDH1 vaccine in newly diagnosed glioma. Turning to the study itself: The vaccination schedule gave patients eight doses in weeks 1, 3, 5, 7, 11, 15, 19 and 23. Radiotherapy, temozolomide, or both had been given previously, and both were given to most.

Points from the study as a whole: Alterations occurring in top peripheral T cell clonotypes seemed unrelated to pseudoprogression.

TCRdb's table, derived via immunoSEQ multiplex PCR, lists solely in-frame clones and lacks some. The sample has about 65,000 clones; around 84% are singletons. Time point specified: week 23, last vaccination. A 20-mer mutant IDH1 peptide at 300 ug was injected subcutaneously with topical imiquimod. Donor tumors were new WHO grade 3 or 4 IDH1-mutant, ATRX-lost astrocytomas. The TCR originated in a man aged 30 to 45 with glioma. The chain recombines TRBV6-5 with TRBJ2-7; 12 bases align to TRBD2. Material: PBMCs, obtained from a glioma patient whose treatment included an IDH1 peptide vaccine. CDR3 amino acids: CASSYGTSGSYEQYF. CDR3 DNA sequence: TGTGCCAGCAGTTACGGGACTAGCGGGTCCTACGAGCAGTACTTC.